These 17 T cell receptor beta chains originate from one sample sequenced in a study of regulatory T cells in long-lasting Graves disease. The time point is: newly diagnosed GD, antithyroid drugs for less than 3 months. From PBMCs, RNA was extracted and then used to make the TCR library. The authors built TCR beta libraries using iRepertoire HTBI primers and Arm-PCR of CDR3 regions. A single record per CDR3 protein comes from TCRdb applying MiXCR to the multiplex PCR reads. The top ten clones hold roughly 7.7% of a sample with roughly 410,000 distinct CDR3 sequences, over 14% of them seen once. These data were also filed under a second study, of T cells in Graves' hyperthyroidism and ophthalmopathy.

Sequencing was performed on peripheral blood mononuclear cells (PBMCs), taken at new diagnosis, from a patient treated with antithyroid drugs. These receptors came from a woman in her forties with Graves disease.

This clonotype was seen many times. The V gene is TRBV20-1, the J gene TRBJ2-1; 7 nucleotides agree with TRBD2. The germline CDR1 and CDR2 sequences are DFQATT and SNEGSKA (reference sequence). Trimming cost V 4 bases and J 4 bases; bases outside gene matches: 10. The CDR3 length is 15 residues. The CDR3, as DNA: TGCAGTGCTAAACTACGCGGGAGCAGTTACAATGAGCAGTTCTTC. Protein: CSAKLRGSSYNEQFF.

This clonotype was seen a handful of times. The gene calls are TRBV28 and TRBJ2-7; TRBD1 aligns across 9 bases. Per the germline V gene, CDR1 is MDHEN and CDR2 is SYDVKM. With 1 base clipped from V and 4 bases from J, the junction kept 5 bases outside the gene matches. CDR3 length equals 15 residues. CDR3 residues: CASSLYRDRAYEQYF. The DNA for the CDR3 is TGTGCCAGCAGTTTATACCGGGACAGGGCTTACGAGCAGTACTTC.

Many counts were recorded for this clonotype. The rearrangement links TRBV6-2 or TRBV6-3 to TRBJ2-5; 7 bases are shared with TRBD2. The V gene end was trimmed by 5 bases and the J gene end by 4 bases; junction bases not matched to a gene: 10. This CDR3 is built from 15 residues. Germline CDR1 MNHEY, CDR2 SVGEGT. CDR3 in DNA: TGTGCCAGCAGTGTTATCGGCGGGAGCGGAGAGACCCAGTACTTC. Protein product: CASSVIGGSGETQYF.

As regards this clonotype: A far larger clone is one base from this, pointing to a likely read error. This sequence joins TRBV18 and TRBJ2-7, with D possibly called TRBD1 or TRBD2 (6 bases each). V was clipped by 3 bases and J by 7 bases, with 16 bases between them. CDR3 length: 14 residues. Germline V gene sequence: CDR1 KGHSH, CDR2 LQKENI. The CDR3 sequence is CASSPGGGDNEQYF. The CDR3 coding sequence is TGTGCCAGCTCACCGGGCGGAGGGGACAATGAGCAGTACTTC.

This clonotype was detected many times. The CDR3 DNA reads TGTGCCAGTAGTACGGGTGACGACAGGGCCTACAATGAGCAGTTCTTC. Translated, it gives CASSTGDDRAYNEQFF. The chain joins TRBV19 to TRBJ2-1, with 7 bases fitting TRBD1. Germline V lookup: CDR1 LNHDA, CDR2 SQIVND (reference sequence). V dropped 4 bases and J dropped 2; count of bases not matched to a gene: 8. The CDR3 has 16 amino acids.

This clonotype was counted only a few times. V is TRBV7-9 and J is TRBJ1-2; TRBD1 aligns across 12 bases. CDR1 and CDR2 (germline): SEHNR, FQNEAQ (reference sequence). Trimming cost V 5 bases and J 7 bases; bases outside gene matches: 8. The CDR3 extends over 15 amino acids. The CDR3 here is CASSPGDRGQIGYTF. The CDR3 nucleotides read TGTGCCAGCAGCCCGGGGGACAGGGGGCAGATTGGCTACACCTTC.

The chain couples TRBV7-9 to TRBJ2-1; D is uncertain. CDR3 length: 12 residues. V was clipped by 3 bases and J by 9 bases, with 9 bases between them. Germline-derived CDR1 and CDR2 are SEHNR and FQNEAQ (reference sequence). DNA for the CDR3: TGTGCCAGCAGCTTCCCGGGTGGTGAGCAGTTCTTC. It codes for CASSFPGGEQFF.

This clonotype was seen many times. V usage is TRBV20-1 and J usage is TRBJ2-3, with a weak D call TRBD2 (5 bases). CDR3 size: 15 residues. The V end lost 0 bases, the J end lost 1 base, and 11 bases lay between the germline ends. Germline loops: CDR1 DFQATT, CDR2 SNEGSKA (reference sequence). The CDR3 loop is CSARDPRTGTDTQYF. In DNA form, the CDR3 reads TGCAGTGCTAGAGATCCGCGGACTGGCACAGATACGCAGTATTTT.

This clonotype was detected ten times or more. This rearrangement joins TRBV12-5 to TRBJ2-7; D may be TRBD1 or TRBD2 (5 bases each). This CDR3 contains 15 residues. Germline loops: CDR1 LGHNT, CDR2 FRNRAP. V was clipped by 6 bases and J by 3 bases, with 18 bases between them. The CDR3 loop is CASGQPGTWNYEQYF. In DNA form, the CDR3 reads TGTGCTAGTGGACAACCCGGGACGTGGAACTACGAGCAGTACTTC.

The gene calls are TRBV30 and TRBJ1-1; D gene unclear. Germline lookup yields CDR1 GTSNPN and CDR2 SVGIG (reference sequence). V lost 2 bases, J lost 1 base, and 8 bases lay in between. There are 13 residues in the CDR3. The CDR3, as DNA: TGTGCCTGGAGTTTAACCGGGAACACTGAAGCTTTCTTT. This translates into CAWSLTGNTEAFF.

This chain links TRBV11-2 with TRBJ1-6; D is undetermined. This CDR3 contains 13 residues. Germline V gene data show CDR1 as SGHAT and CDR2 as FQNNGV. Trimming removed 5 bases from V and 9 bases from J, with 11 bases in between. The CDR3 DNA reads TGTGCCAGCAGCCCAGGTTGGGGTTCACCCCTCCACTTT. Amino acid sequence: CASSPGWGSPLHF.

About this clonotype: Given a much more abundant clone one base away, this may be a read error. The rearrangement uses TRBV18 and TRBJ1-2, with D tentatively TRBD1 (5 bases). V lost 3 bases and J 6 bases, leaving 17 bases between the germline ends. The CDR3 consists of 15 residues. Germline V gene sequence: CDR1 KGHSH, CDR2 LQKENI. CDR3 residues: CASSPRGVSNNGYTF. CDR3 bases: TGTGCCAGCTCACCCCGGGGGGTTTCCAACAATGGCTACACCTTC.

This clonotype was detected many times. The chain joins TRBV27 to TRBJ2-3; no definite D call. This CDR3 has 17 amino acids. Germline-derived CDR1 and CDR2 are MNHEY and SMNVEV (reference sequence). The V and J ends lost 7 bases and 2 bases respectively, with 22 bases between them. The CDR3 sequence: CASTSPQADGITDTQYF. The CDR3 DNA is TGTGCCAGCACCTCTCCCCAGGCCGACGGCATCACAGATACGCAGTATTTT.

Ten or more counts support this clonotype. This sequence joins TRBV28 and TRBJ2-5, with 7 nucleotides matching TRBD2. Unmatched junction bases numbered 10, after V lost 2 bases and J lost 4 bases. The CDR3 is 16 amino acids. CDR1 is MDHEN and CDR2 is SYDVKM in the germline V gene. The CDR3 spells CASSLIQLAARETQYF. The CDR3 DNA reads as TGTGCCAGCAGTTTAATCCAGCTAGCGGCGAGAGAGACCCAGTACTTC.

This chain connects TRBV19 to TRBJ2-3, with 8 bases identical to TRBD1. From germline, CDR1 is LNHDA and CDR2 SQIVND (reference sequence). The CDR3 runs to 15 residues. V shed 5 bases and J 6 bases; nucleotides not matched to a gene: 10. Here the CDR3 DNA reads TGTGCCAGTAGTGCCCTCGGACAGGGCAGTGATACGCAGTATTTT. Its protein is CASSALGQGSDTQYF.

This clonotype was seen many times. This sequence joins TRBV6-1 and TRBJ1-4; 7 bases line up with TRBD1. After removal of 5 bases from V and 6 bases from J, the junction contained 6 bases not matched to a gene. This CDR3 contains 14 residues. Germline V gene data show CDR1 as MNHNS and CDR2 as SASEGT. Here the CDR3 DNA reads TGTGCCAGCAGTCTAACAGGGGTTGATGAAAAACTGTTTTTT. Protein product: CASSLTGVDEKLFF.

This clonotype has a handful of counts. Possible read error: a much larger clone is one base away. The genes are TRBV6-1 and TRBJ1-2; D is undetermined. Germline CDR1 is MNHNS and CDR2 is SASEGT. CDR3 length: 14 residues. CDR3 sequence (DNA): TGTGCCAGCAACCGCGCCGGGAGGTTCTATAGCTACACCTTC. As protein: CASNRAGRFYSYTF.